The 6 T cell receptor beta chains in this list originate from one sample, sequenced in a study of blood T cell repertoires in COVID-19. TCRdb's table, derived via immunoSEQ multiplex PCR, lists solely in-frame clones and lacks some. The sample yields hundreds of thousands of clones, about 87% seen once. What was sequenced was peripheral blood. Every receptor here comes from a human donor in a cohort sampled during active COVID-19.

CDR3 DNA: TGTGCCAGCAGCCAACACGACAGGGAGTACACCGGGGAGCTGTTTTTT. Its protein is CASSQHDREYTGELFF. V gene TRBV9 combines with J gene TRBJ2-2; TRBD1 aligns across 7 bases. The germline V gene encodes CDR1 SGDLS and CDR2 YYNGEE. The V segment lost 4 bases and the J segment 3 bases; nucleotides outside the gene matches: 9. This CDR3 spans 16 amino acids.

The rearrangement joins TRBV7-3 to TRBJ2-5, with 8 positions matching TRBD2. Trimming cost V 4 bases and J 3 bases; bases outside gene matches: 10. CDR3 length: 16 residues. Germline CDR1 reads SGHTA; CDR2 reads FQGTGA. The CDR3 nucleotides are TGTGCCAGCAGCTCTTACCATAGCGGGGAAAAAGAGACCCAGTACTTC. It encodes CASSSYHSGEKETQYF.

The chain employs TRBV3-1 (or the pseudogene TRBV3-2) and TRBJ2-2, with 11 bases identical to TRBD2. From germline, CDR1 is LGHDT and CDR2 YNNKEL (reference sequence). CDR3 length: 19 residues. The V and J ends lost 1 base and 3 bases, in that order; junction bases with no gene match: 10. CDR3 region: CASSQVLPSGRIDTGELFF. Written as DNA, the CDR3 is TGTGCCAGCAGCCAAGTCCTCCCTAGCGGGAGGATAGACACCGGGGAGCTGTTTTTT.

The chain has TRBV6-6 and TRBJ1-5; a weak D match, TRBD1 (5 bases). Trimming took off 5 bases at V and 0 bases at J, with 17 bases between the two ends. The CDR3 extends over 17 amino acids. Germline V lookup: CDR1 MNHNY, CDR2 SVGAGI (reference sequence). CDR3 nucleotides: TGTGCCAGCAGTCATGGACGACAGATATATAGCAATCAGCCCCAGCATTTT. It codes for CASSHGRQIYSNQPQHF.

CDR3 sequence (DNA): TGTGCCAGCAGTGGTCCGGGAGGGGGAAATTCACCCCTCCACTTT. Encoded protein: CASSGPGGGNSPLHF. The rearrangement uses TRBV2 and TRBJ1-6, with TRBD1 as a possible D gene (6 bases). Per the germline V gene, CDR1 is SNHLY and CDR2 is FYNNEI. V gave up 4 bases and J gave up 7 bases, with 14 bases separating them. The CDR3 is made up of 15 amino acids. The whole variable domain, remainder taken from reference TRBV2 and TRBJ1-6, is EPEVTQTPSHQVTQMGQEVILRCVPISNHLYFYWYRQILGQKVEFLVSFYNNEISEKSEIFDDQFSVERPDGSNFTLKIRSTKLEDSAMYFCASSGPGGGNSPLHFGNGTRLTVT.

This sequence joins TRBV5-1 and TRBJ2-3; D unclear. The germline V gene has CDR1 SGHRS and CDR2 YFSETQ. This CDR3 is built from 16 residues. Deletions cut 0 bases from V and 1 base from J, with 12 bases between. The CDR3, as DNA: TGCGCCAGCAGCTTGGGAGGTAGCTCAGGCACAGATACGCAGTATTTT. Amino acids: CASSLGGSSGTDTQYF.